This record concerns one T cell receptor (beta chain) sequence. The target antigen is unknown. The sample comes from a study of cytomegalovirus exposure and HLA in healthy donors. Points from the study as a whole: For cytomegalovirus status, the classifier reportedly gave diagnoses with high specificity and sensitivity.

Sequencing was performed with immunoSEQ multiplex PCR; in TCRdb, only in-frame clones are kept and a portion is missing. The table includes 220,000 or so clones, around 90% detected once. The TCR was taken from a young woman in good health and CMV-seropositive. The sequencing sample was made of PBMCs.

Written as DNA, the CDR3 is TGTGCCAGCAGTTTCGTAAGAGGGTACAATGAGCAGTTCTTC. This sequence encodes CASSFVRGYNEQFF. This chain links TRBV27 with TRBJ2-1; possible D gene TRBD2, 5 bases. The CDR3 is 14 residues long. Per the germline V gene, CDR1 is MNHEY and CDR2 is SMNVEV (reference sequence). Trimming shortened V by 3 bases and J by 4 bases, and 10 bases separated the two germline ends.